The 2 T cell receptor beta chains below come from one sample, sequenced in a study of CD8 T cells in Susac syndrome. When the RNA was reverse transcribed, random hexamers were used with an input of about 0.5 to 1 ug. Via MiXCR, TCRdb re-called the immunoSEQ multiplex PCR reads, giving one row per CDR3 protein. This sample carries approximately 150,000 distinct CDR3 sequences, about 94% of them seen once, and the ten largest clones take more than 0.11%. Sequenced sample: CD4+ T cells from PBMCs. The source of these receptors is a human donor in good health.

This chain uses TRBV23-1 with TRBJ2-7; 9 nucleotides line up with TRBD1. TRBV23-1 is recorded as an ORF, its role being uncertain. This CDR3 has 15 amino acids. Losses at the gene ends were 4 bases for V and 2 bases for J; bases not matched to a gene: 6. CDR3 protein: CASSPWDRDTYEQYF. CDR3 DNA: TGCGCCAGCAGTCCTTGGGACAGGGACACCTACGAGCAGTACTTC.

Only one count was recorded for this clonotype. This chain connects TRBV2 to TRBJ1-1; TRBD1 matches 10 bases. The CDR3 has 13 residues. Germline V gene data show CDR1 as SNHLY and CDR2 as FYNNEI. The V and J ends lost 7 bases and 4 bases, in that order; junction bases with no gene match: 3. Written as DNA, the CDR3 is TGTGCCAGCAAGGGACAGGGGAGCACTGAAGCTTTCTTT. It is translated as CASKGQGSTEAFF. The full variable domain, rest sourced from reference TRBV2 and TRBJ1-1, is EPEVTQTPSHQVTQMGQEVILRCVPISNHLYFYWYRQILGQKVEFLVSFYNNEISEKSEIFDDQFSVERPDGSNFTLKIRSTKLEDSAMYFCASKGQGSTEAFFGQGTRLTVV.